These 6 T cell receptor beta chains share one sample of origin, sequenced in a study of T-cell reconstitution after alpha-beta-depleted transplantation in children. A TCRbeta library incorporating unique molecular identifiers was prepared. TCRdb itself ran the PCR reads through MiXCR, one entry per CDR3 protein. Of hundreds of thousands of distinct CDR3 sequences in the sample, 10% to 15% were seen once. This material consisted of PBMCs, taken from the stem cell graft. All receptors come from a human donor who donated a stem cell graft to a child with Fanconi anemia.

The chain is built from TRBV5-1 and TRBJ2-1; 9 bases fit TRBD1. The J segment lost 9 bases and the V segment lost 0 bases, leaving 10 bases of the junction unmatched. The germline V gene encodes CDR1 SGHRS and CDR2 YFSETQ. The CDR3 spans 16 residues. CDR3 nucleotides: TGCGCCAGCAGCTTGGGGGGGACAGGGTTACATGCTGAGCAGTTCTTC. This translates into CASSLGGTGLHAEQFF. Using reference TRBV5-1 and TRBJ2-1 for the parts outside the CDR3, the full variable domain is KAGVTQTPRYLIKTRGQQVTLSCSPISGHRSVSWYQQTPGQGLQFLFEYFSETQRNKGNFPGRFSGRQFSNSRSEMNVSTLELGDSALYLCASSLGGTGLHAEQFFGPGTRLTVL.

This clonotype has only one observation. A much larger clone is a single base away; this may be a read error. The CDR3 DNA is TGTGCCAGCTGTTTTGGCAGGGGAAACACTGAAGCTTTCTTT. It yields the protein CASCFGRGNTEAFF. The chain uses TRBV3-1 and TRBJ1-1; weak D call: TRBD1 (6 bases). V was clipped by 8 bases and J by 2 bases, with 15 bases between them. This CDR3 comprises 14 residues. The germline CDR1 and CDR2 sequences are LGHDT and YNNKEL (reference sequence). Supplemented by reference TRBV3-1 and TRBJ1-1, the full variable domain reads DTAVSQTPKYLVTQMGNDKSIKCEQNLGHDTMYWYKQDSKKFLKIMFSYNNKELIINETVPNRFSPKSPDKAHLNLHINSLELGDSAVYFCASCFGRGNTEAFFGQGTRLTVV.

This clonotype has just a few counts. CDR3 loop: CASSTPGQQYF. CDR3 nucleotides: TGTGCCAGCAGTACCCCGGGACAGCAGTACTTC. The chain combines TRBV7-2 with TRBJ2-7; D possibly matches TRBD1 or TRBD2 (5 bases each). Trimming removed 6 bases at V and 8 bases at J, with 11 bases between. This CDR3 is 11 amino acids long. CDR1 is SGHTA and CDR2 is FQGNSA in the germline V gene.

In its sample, this clonotype was seen many times. The chain is built from TRBV12-3 or TRBV12-4 and TRBJ2-3; 9 bases are shared with TRBD2. The CDR3 loop spans 15 amino acids. With V trimmed by 4 bases and J by 4 bases, 6 bases remained unmatched. In DNA form, the CDR3 reads TGTGCCAGCAGTTATCGCGGGGGGGTAGCAGATACGCAGTATTTT. It yields the protein CASSYRGGVADTQYF.

This clonotype was counted ten times or more. The rearrangement uses TRBV5-1 and TRBJ2-3; D unclear. The CDR3 is made up of 14 amino acids. V lost 0 bases and J 2 bases, leaving 7 bases between the germline ends. Germline loops: CDR1 SGHRS, CDR2 YFSETQ. The CDR3 sequence is CASSLGGTTDTQYF. CDR3 nucleotides: TGCGCCAGCAGCTTGGGGGGAACCACAGATACGCAGTATTTT. Based on the CDR3 plus reference TRBV5-1 and TRBJ2-3, the full variable domain is KAGVTQTPRYLIKTRGQQVTLSCSPISGHRSVSWYQQTPGQGLQFLFEYFSETQRNKGNFPGRFSGRQFSNSRSEMNVSTLELGDSALYLCASSLGGTTDTQYFGPGTRLTVL.

This clonotype was seen a few times. V is TRBV5-4 and J is TRBJ2-3; D gene ambiguous. Germline CDR1 reads SGHNT; CDR2 reads YYREEE (reference sequence). Trimming removed 3 bases at V and 2 bases at J, with 10 bases between. This CDR3 spans 14 amino acids. Here the CDR3 reads CASSSRGSTDTQYF. In DNA, the CDR3 is TGTGCCAGCAGCTCCCGAGGCTCCACAGATACGCAGTATTTT.